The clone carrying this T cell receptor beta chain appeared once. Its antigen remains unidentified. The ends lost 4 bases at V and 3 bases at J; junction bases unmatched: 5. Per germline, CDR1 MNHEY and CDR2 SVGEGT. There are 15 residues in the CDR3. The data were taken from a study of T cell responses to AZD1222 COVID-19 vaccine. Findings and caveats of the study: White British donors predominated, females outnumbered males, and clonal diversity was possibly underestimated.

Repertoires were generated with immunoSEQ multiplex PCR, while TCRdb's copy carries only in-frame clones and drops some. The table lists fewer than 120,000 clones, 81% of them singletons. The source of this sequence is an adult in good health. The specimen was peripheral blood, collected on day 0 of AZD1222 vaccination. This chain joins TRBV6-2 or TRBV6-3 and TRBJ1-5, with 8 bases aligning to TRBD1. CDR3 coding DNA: TGTGCCAGCAGTTGGACAGGGATCTCCAATCAGCCCCAGCATTTT. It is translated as CASSWTGISNQPQHF.